This TCR beta chain was profiled in a study of T cells in Graves' hyperthyroidism and ophthalmopathy. The diagnostic basis comprised clinical symptoms, serum thyroxine and TRAb, thyroid ultrasound and orbital computed tomography. Study results and limitations: The model identified upcoming ophthalmopathy a median approximately six months ahead of onset. Researchers found most expanded thyroid clonotypes above 0.001 in blood as well.

The investigators amplified TCR beta CDR3 regions from RNA transcripts. With the HTBI primer set, the TCR CDR3 went through a first round of RT-PCR. TCRdb recomputed calls from the multiplex PCR reads with MiXCR, one row per CDR3 protein. The sample consists of 470,000 or so distinct CDR3 sequences, roughly 20% of them appearing once. This clonotype showed up just a few times. Its antigen is unknown. V lost 6 bases to trimming and J lost 6 bases, with 8 bases between them. The CDR3 contains 11 residues. Germline CDR1 and CDR2: MNHNS and SASEGT. The TCR was taken from a man between 18 and 29 years old with Graves' hyperthyroidism. V usage is TRBV6-1 and J usage is TRBJ1-1, with D tentatively TRBD1 (6 bases). The sample was blood. The DNA of the CDR3 is TGTGCCAGCAGGGGGGCCTCTGAAGCTTTCTTT. Amino acid sequence: CASRGASEAFF.